The 25 T cell receptor beta chains below were found in one sample sequenced in a study of shared T cell receptors in the human thymus. TCRdb's copy holds only in-frame clones and misses some; the assay was immunoSEQ multiplex PCR. This table holds about 730,000 clones, 75% to 90% found once. These sequences were also reported in another study, on human thymus T cells.

The sample was thymocytes. Source of these receptors: a girl younger than two with a congenital heart defect.

The V gene is TRBV7-9, the J gene TRBJ2-7, with D perhaps matching TRBD2 (6 bases). Trimming took 5 bases from V and 4 from J, leaving 15 bases between them. CDR3 length: 14 residues. Germline CDR1 and CDR2: SEHNR and FQNEAQ (reference sequence). The CDR3 region has the DNA TGTGCCAGCAGCCCGAGAGGAGGGAGGTACGAGCAGTACTTC. This sequence encodes CASSPRGGRYEQYF.

V usage is TRBV2 and J usage is TRBJ2-3; 13 bases are a match to TRBD2. The V segment lost 6 bases and the J segment 2 bases; nucleotides outside the gene matches: 5. CDR1 is SNHLY, CDR2 FYNNEI, per germline. This CDR3 is 16 amino acids long. The CDR3 DNA reads TGTGCCAGCAGCGGTGGGACTAGCGGGGACACAGATACGCAGTATTTT. As protein: CASSGGTSGDTDTQYF.

The chain uses TRBV28 and TRBJ2-1, with 9 bases that match TRBD2. CDR3 length: 11 residues. With 4 bases clipped from V and 12 bases from J, the junction kept 1 base outside the gene matches. Germline-derived CDR1 and CDR2 are MDHEN and SYDVKM. The CDR3: CASSYSGGQFF. CDR3 bases: TGTGCCAGCAGTTATAGCGGGGGGCAGTTCTTC.

In this sample, this clone turned up a few times. V and J are TRBV7-9 and TRBJ1-1; D may be TRBD1 (6 bases). Germline V CDR1 and CDR2: SEHNR, FQNEAQ (reference sequence). V was clipped by 3 bases and J by 2 bases, with 19 bases between them. This CDR3 has 17 amino acids. The CDR3 is CASSFTRINRVNTEAFF. CDR3 nucleotides: TGTGCCAGCAGCTTCACACGGATCAACAGGGTCAACACTGAAGCTTTCTTT.

This clone has a handful of counts. The chain recombines TRBV4-1 with TRBJ1-1; D is ambiguous. This CDR3 comprises 11 residues. Per germline, CDR1 MGHRA and CDR2 YSYEKL. The germline V and J ends were trimmed by 4 bases and 10 bases, with 10 bases remaining between them. CDR3 nucleotides: TGCGCCAGCAGCCCGGTTTCTTTAGCTTTCTTT. Translating it yields CASSPVSLAFF.

V usage is TRBV7-9 and J usage is TRBJ1-1, with TRBD1 identical over 8 bases. Unmatched junction bases numbered 22, after V lost 5 bases and J lost 11 bases. CDR1 and CDR2 from the germline V gene are SEHNR and FQNEAQ (reference sequence). This CDR3 has 17 residues. This chain's CDR3 is CASSHMGDRGKSTQAFF. The CDR3 bases are TGTGCCAGCAGCCACATGGGAGACAGGGGAAAGAGTACCCAGGCTTTCTTT.

This chain joins TRBV6-1 and TRBJ2-5, with 15 bases fitting TRBD2. This CDR3 is built from 19 residues. The germline V gene encodes CDR1 MNHNS and CDR2 SASEGT. The trim removed 0 bases at V and 5 bases at J, leaving 10 bases unmatched. CDR3 in DNA: TGTGCCAGCAGTGAAGCTAGGGGACTAGCGGGGGGAATAGGGGAGACCCAGTACTTC. Protein sequence: CASSEARGLAGGIGETQYF.

The chain joins TRBV29-1 to TRBJ1-1; perhaps TRBD1 as D (5 bases). Per germline, CDR1 SQVTM and CDR2 ANQGSEA. The CDR3 totals 19 residues. Trimming cost V 0 bases and J 1 base, with 24 bases left between them. The CDR3 bases are TGCAGCGTTGAAGATTGCGGCACCACCGGGACTTCTTGGAACACTGAAGCTTTCTTT. This gives the protein CSVEDCGTTGTSWNTEAFF.

This chain connects TRBV7-2 to TRBJ2-6, with D possibly TRBD1 on 6 matching bases. The V gene's germline CDR1 is SGHTA and CDR2 FQGNSA. This CDR3 contains 19 residues. Trimming took off 8 bases at V and 0 bases at J, with 23 bases between the two ends. The CDR3 reads CASGQRTAFMDSGANVLTF. CDR3 in DNA: TGTGCCAGCGGGCAACGGACAGCCTTCATGGACTCTGGGGCCAACGTCCTGACTTTC.

This clone was detected only a few times. CDR3 sequence: CASSQTSGGDEQFF. CDR3 in DNA: TGTGCCAGCAGCCAGACTAGCGGGGGGGATGAGCAGTTCTTC. The chain recombines TRBV28 with TRBJ2-1; TRBD2 agrees at 14 bases. The germline gives CDR1 MDHEN, CDR2 SYDVKM. The ends lost 6 bases at V and 8 bases at J; junction bases unmatched: 3. This CDR3 has 14 amino acids.

Only one count was recorded for this clone. V and J are TRBV7-9 and TRBJ1-6, with D hard to call. Per germline, CDR1 SEHNR and CDR2 FQNEAQ (reference sequence). This CDR3 spans 11 amino acids. Trimming shortened V by 5 bases and J by 15 bases, and 11 bases separated the two germline ends. As DNA, the CDR3 is TGTGCCAGCAGCCCTATGCCGGGCCTCCACTTT. Amino acids: CASSPMPGLHF.

The rearrangement uses TRBV7-6 and TRBJ2-4; D perhaps matches TRBD1 (5 bases). CDR3 length equals 14 residues. Germline CDR1 reads SGHVS; CDR2 reads FNYEAQ. Trimming took 5 bases from V and 0 from J, leaving 8 bases between them. CDR3 sequence: CASSPGIAKNIQYF. The CDR3 DNA reads as TGTGCCAGCAGCCCAGGGATAGCCAAAAACATTCAGTACTTC.

This clone has only a few counts. This chain joins TRBV10-3 and TRBJ2-7; TRBD1 matches 8 bases. The CDR3 runs to 17 residues. The junction had 10 bases not matched to a gene; V was cut back by 0 bases and J by 3 bases. Germline loops: CDR1 ENHRY, CDR2 SYGVKD. This CDR3 reads CAISESRGQGGGYEQYF. For the CDR3, the DNA is TGTGCCATCAGTGAGTCGCGAGGACAGGGCGGAGGCTACGAGCAGTACTTC.

The chain has TRBV10-3 and TRBJ2-7; 7 bases line up with TRBD2. This CDR3 is built from 15 residues. V gave up 2 bases and J gave up 5 bases; unmatched junction bases: 9. CDR1 is ENHRY and CDR2 is SYGVKD in the germline V gene. The CDR3 DNA reads as TGTGCCATCAGTGAGCGTCAAGGGAGGGTCAACGAGCAGTACTTC. This encodes CAISERQGRVNEQYF.

The count of this clone is one. The chain has TRBV28 and TRBJ2-7; D not resolved. The germline gives CDR1 MDHEN, CDR2 SYDVKM. The ends were cut back, 10 bases at V and 0 bases at J, with 19 bases in the middle. The CDR3 spans 15 residues. The CDR3 DNA follows: TGTGCCACCCACGCCGCAGATACCAGCTCCTACGAGCAGTACTTC. Its protein is CATHAADTSSYEQYF.

This chain uses TRBV7-9 with TRBJ2-7; 7 bases align to TRBD1. The CDR3 sequence is 14 residues long. Per germline, CDR1 SEHNR and CDR2 FQNEAQ (reference sequence). The V segment lost 4 bases and the J segment 2 bases; nucleotides outside the gene matches: 5. CDR3 sequence reads: CASSCDRDTYEQYF. Here the CDR3 DNA reads TGTGCCAGCAGCTGTGACAGGGATACCTACGAGCAGTACTTC. The entire variable domain, with the rest obtained from reference TRBV7-9 and TRBJ2-7, is as follows: DTGVSQNPRHKITKRGQNVTFRCDPISEHNRLYWYRQTLGQGPEFLTYFQNEAQLEKSRLLSDRFSAERPKGSFSTLEIQRTEQGDSAMYLCASSCDRDTYEQYFGPGTRLTVT.

V and J are TRBV27 and TRBJ2-1; 7 bases map to TRBD1. Unmatched junction bases numbered 7, after V lost 1 base and J lost 7 bases. Per the germline V gene, CDR1 is MNHEY and CDR2 is SMNVEV (reference sequence). This CDR3 spans 15 amino acids. For the CDR3, the DNA is TGTGCCAGCAGTTTATTGACAGGGAATAGGAATGAGCAGTTCTTC. It translates to CASSLLTGNRNEQFF.

J is TRBJ2-1 and V is TRBV7-9; TRBD2 matches at 7 bases. Trimming at V came to 1 base and at J to 7 bases, leaving 10 bases not matched to a gene. Per the germline V gene, CDR1 is SEHNR and CDR2 is FQNEAQ (reference sequence). This CDR3 comprises 16 residues. The CDR3 here is CASSLEERGLDNEQFF. As DNA, the CDR3 is TGTGCCAGCAGCTTAGAGGAGCGGGGCCTCGATAATGAGCAGTTCTTC.

This chain connects TRBV7-2 to TRBJ1-1; maybe TRBD1 (6 bases). Germline V lookup: CDR1 SGHTA, CDR2 FQGNSA. V lost 4 bases and J lost 4, with 13 bases in between. The CDR3 sequence is 14 residues long. The CDR3, as DNA: TGTGCCAGCAGCTGGGCAGGGGCGGGCACTGAAGCTTTCTTT. Its protein product is CASSWAGAGTEAFF.

The rearrangement uses TRBV2 and TRBJ1-5, with D perhaps matching TRBD1 (5 bases). V lost 1 base and J 5 bases, leaving 18 bases between the germline ends. The V gene's germline CDR1 is SNHLY and CDR2 FYNNEI. This CDR3 contains 17 residues. The CDR3 coding sequence is TGTGCCAGCAGTGAAGGCCAGGGTATGGGCTGGGATCAGCCCCAGCATTTT. Encoded protein: CASSEGQGMGWDQPQHF.

The gene calls are TRBV5-1 and TRBJ2-7; tentative D call: TRBD2 (5 bases). Between the trimmed V and J ends, which lost 1 base and 5 bases, there was a span of 10 bases. The CDR3 runs 13 residues. From germline, CDR1 is SGHRS and CDR2 YFSETQ. Here the CDR3 reads CASSLPPRDEQYF. The CDR3 nucleotides read TGCGCCAGCAGCTTGCCCCCGCGGGACGAGCAGTACTTC.

The J gene is TRBJ2-3, the V gene TRBV29-1; TRBD1 might be the D (6 bases). Trimming stripped 3 bases from V and 2 bases from J, with 9 bases between. Germline V gives CDR1 SQVTM, CDR2 ANQGSEA. The CDR3 covers 13 residues. In DNA, the CDR3 is TGCAGCGTTGAGTGGGGGCCCACAGATACGCAGTATTTT. Translated, it gives CSVEWGPTDTQYF.

The rearrangement uses TRBV5-1 and TRBJ2-1; 9 bases agree with TRBD1. The CDR3 spans 14 residues. Unmatched junction bases numbered 7, after V lost 3 bases and J lost 9 bases. Germline values: CDR1 SGHRS, CDR2 YFSETQ. The CDR3: CASSSLTGGGEQFF. The CDR3 DNA is TGCGCCAGCAGCTCACTCACAGGGGGCGGTGAGCAGTTCTTC. Using reference TRBV5-1 and TRBJ2-1 for the parts outside the CDR3, the full variable domain is KAGVTQTPRYLIKTRGQQVTLSCSPISGHRSVSWYQQTPGQGLQFLFEYFSETQRNKGNFPGRFSGRQFSNSRSEMNVSTLELGDSALYLCASSSLTGGGEQFFGPGTRLTVL.

The chain joins TRBV9 to TRBJ1-2; D not certain. Germline V CDR1 and CDR2: SGDLS, YYNGEE. The V gene lost 5 bases and the J gene lost 4 bases, with 15 bases spanning the gap. The CDR3 totals 14 residues. This chain's CDR3 is CASSATPGVYGYTF. The CDR3 DNA is TGTGCCAGCAGTGCCACCCCCGGGGTCTATGGCTACACCTTC.

V and J are TRBV13 and TRBJ1-3, with TRBD1 matching 8 bases. This CDR3 comprises 20 residues. The V gene's germline CDR1 is PRHDT and CDR2 FYEKMQ (reference sequence). V lost 5 bases and J lost 0; bases outside the gene matches: 18. The CDR3 bases are TGTGCCAGCAGCCGAGTCGGGAGGACAGGGCGACCTAGCTCTGGAAACACCATATATTTT. This translates into CASSRVGRTGRPSSGNTIYF.